This TCR beta chain was documented in a study of shared T cell receptors in the human thymus (dated by TCRdb to about 2021). With regard to the full study: The study examined how self-reactive, shared T-cell receptor alpha chains are generated in the human thymus.

In its sample, this clone was seen a few times. Its antigen is still unknown. Base qualities were left out, and no much larger clone turns up one base away. V sheds 0 bases and J sheds 7 bases, leaving 18 bases between their ends. The CDR1 and CDR2 encoded by the germline V gene are LGHNA and YSLEER. Measured from the cysteine to the phenylalanine, the CDR3 is 16 residues long. Solely the CDR3 DNA is kept, with 48 bases framed from the first base. Library preparation employed the immunoSEQ multiplex PCR assay. Entries here come from immuneACCESS through TCRdb and include only in-frame sequences with V and J called. Some clones fail to appear in such tables; in the studies checked, an unresolved V gene covers under half of the shortfall, and the cause of the remainder is unknown. Here the sample has 500,000 to 550,000 clones; 70% to 80% occur a single time. Less than 0.015% of the sample goes to the ten largest clones.

This same sample was also taken into another study, of human thymus T cells. As described in the second report: Donors were immunologically healthy infants undergoing open corrective cardiac surgery for congenital heart defects in Finland. The thymus tissue came from surgical resects taken out during corrective cardiac surgery. Usage of V and J gene segments appeared to be biased in both the thymic and the peripheral blood repertoires. According to the related research, thymic TCR repertoires were highly overlapping among unrelated individuals. The study characterized TCR alpha and beta repertoires from eight infant thymus samples and a few related peripheral blood samples. Donor ages ranged from roughly 7 to 250 days, and the cohort comprised over five male and two female infants. Thymocytes were freed from the tissue by mechanical means and kept at -70 degrees C as pellets of roughly 9.5-31 million cells. A QIAsymphony instrument was used to extract genomic DNA from frozen cell pellets. The immunoSEQ multiplex PCR assay was used to amplify the TCRB and TCRAD loci from a standardized amount of quality-controlled genomic DNA. The amplicons covered the V(D)J region and were long enough to include the CDR3 and to identify the V and J genes. Through the commercial immunoSEQ service, the amplicons were sequenced on an Illumina platform. Primer bias and sequencing errors were corrected as previously described, and TCRAD and TCRB were defined on the basis of the IMGT database. Repertoires were analysed with immunoSEQ Analyzer 3.0 and VDJTools, covering basic statistics, V/J segment usage, diversity estimates, rarefaction and pairwise overlap. Diversity was estimated using the Chao1, ChaoE, Efron-Thisted, Shannon and inverse Simpson indices, and was also estimated on datasets down-sampled to the size of the smallest sample. Repertoire overlap was assessed by strict matching of CDR3 nucleotide sequence, V gene and J gene, and clustering was done by Jaccard-based multidimensional scaling. On average, thymus samples yielded 750,000 to 1,000,000 unique TCRB clonotypes, whereas blood samples yielded about 80,000.

Sequenced sample: thymocytes. The source is a boy under two years old with a congenital heart defect. Donor details come from another sample of the same person, matched by shared clones. The chain links TRBV4-3 with TRBJ1-2; a weak D assignment points to TRBD1 (5 bases agree). The CDR3 has the sequence CASSQERQGRWAGYTF. The nucleotides are TGCGCCAGCAGCCAAGAAAGGCAGGGAAGATGGGCTGGCTACACCTTC.